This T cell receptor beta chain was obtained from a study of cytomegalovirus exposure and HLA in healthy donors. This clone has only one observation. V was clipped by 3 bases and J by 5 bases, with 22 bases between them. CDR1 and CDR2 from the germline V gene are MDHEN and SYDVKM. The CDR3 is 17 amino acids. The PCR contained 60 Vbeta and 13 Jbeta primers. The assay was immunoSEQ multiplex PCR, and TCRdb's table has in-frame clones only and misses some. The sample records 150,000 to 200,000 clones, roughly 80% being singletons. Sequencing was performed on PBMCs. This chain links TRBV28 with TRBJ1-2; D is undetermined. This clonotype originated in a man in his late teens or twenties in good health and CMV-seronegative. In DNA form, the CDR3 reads TGTGCCAGCAGTTTGCGTAAAGGTCGGTCTTCGAGGTATGGCTACACCTTC. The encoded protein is CASSLRKGRSSRYGYTF.